This paragraph covers one TCR beta chain sequence. The sample originates from a study of blood T cell repertoires in COVID-19. CDR3 length equals 17 residues. Per the germline V gene, CDR1 is MNHEY and CDR2 is SMNVEV (reference sequence). The ends lost 4 bases at V and 3 bases at J; junction bases unmatched: 11. Generated by immunoSEQ multiplex PCR, the TCRdb table keeps only in-frame clones and is missing some. The sample has under 250,000 clones; over 75% are singletons. The sequenced sample was peripheral blood. The sequence came from a woman aged 40 to 50 with acute or convalescent COVID-19. This chain joins TRBV27 and TRBJ2-3; 9 bases are a match to TRBD2. Here the CDR3 DNA reads TGTGCCAGCAGTTCTAGCGGGGTCATATCGGCGACAGATACGCAGTATTTT. As protein: CASSSSGVISATDTQYF.